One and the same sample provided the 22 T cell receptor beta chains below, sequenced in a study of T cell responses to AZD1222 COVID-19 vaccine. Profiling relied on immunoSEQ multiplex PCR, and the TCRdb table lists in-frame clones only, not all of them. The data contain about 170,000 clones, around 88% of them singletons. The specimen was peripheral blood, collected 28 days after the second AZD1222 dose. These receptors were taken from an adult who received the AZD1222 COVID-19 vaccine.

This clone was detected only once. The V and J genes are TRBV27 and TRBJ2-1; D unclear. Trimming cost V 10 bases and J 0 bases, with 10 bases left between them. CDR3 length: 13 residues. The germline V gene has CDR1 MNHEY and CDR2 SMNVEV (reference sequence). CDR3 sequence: CAIAESSYNEQFF. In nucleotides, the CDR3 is TGTGCCATTGCAGAAAGCTCCTACAATGAGCAGTTCTTC.

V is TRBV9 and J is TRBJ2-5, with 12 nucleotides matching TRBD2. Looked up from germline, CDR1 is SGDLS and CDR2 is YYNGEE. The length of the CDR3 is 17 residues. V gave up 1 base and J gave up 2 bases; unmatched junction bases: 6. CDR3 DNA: TGTGCCAGCAGCGTAACCCCACTAGCGGGGGGACAAGAGACCCAGTACTTC. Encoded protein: CASSVTPLAGGQETQYF.

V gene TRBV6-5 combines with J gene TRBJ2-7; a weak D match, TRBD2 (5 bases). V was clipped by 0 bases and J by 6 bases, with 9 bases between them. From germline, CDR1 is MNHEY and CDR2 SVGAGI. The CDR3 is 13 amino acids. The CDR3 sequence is CASSYSSRGEQYF. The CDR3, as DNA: TGTGCCAGCAGTTACTCCTCCCGGGGCGAGCAGTACTTC.

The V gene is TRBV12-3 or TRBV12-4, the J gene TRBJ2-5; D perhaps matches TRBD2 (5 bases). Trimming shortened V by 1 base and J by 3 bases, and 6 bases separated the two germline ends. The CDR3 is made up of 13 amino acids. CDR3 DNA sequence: TGTGCCAGCAGTTTAGGAGCGGAAGAGACCCAGTACTTC. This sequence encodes CASSLGAEETQYF.

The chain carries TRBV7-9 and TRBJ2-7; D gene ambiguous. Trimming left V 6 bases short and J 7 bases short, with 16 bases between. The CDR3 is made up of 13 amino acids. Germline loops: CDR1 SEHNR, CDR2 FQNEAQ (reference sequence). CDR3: CASSYDPSEEQYF. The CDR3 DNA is TGTGCCAGCAGTTACGACCCATCGGAGGAGCAGTACTTC.

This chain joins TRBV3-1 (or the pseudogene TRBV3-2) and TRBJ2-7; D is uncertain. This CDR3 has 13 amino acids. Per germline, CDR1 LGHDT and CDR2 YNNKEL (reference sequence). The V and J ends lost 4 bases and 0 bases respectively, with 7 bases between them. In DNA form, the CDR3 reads TGTGCCAGCAGCCCCACCCTCTCCTACGAGCAGTACTTC. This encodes CASSPTLSYEQYF.

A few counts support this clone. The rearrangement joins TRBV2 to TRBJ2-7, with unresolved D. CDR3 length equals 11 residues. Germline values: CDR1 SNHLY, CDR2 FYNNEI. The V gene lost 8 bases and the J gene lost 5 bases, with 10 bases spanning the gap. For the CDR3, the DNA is TGTGCCAGCGCCGTTTACCACGAGCAGTACTTC. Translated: CASAVYHEQYF.

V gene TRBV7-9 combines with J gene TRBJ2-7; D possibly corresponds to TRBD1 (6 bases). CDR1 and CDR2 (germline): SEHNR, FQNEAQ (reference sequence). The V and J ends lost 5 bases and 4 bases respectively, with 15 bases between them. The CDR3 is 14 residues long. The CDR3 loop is CASSTTGHSYEQYF. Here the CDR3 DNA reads TGTGCCAGCAGCACCACGGGACACTCTTACGAGCAGTACTTC. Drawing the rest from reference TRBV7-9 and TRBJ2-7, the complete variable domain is DTGVSQNPRHKITKRGQNVTFRCDPISEHNRLYWYRQTLGQGPEFLTYFQNEAQLEKSRLLSDRFSAERPKGSFSTLEIQRTEQGDSAMYLCASSTTGHSYEQYFGPGTRLTVT.

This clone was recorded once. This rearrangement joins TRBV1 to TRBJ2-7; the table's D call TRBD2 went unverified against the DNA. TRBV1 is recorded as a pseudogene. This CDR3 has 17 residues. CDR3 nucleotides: TGCACCAGCAGCCAAGATCCTCGGACTAGCGGGGCCTTCGAGCAGTACTTC. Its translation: CTSSQDPRTSGAFEQYF.

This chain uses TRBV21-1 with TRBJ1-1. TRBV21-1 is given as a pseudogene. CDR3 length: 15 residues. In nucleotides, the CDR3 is TGTGCCAGCAGCAAAGTTGAGTTGGGTAGCACTGAAGCTTTCTTT. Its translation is CASSKVELGSTEAFF.

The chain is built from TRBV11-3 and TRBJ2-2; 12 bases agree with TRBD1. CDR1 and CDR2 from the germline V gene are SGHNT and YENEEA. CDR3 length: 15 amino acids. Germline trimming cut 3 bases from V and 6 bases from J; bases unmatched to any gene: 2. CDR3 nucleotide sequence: TGTGCCAGCAGCTTGGGACAGGGGGCCGCCGGGGAGCTGTTTTTT. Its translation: CASSLGQGAAGELFF.

CDR3 sequence (DNA): TGTGCCAGCAGCCAACAGGGTCCAGAGACCCAGTACTTC. Translation gives CASSQQGPETQYF. This rearrangement joins TRBV27 to TRBJ2-5; tentative D call: TRBD1 (6 bases). Trimming cost V 6 bases and J 4 bases, with 12 bases left between them. The CDR3 is 13 residues long. Germline lookup yields CDR1 MNHEY and CDR2 SMNVEV (reference sequence).

DNA of the CDR3: TGTGCCAGCTCACCCGGGACTACCCCTAGCACAGATACGCAGTATTTT. Its translation is CASSPGTTPSTDTQYF. The genes are TRBV18 and TRBJ2-3; 7 positions agree with TRBD2. V dropped 3 bases and J dropped 0; count of bases not matched to a gene: 6. The CDR3 consists of 16 residues. Germline V gene data show CDR1 as KGHSH and CDR2 as LQKENI.

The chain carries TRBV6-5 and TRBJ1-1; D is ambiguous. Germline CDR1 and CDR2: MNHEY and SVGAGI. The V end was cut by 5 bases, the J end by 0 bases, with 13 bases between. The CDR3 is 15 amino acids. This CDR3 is CASSPLDGLNTEAFF. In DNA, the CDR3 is TGTGCCAGCAGTCCGCTGGACGGATTGAACACTGAAGCTTTCTTT.

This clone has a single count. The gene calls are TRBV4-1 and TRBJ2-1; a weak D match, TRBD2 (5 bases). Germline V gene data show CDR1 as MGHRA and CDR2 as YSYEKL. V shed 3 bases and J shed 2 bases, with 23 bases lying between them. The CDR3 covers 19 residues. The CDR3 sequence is CASSQEQIGRLAAYNEQFF. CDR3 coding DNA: TGCGCCAGCAGCCAGGAACAAATCGGTAGGCTAGCTGCCTACAATGAGCAGTTCTTC.

The CDR3 DNA reads TGTGCCAGCAGCCCGAAGACCTTAGCGGGGGGGCCATATGAGCAGTTCTTC. Translation gives CASSPKTLAGGPYEQFF. This chain uses TRBV7-2 with TRBJ2-1, with TRBD2 identical over 11 bases. Germline V gene sequence: CDR1 SGHTA, CDR2 FQGNSA. This CDR3 region has 17 residues. With 5 bases clipped from V and 8 bases from J, the junction kept 14 bases outside the gene matches.

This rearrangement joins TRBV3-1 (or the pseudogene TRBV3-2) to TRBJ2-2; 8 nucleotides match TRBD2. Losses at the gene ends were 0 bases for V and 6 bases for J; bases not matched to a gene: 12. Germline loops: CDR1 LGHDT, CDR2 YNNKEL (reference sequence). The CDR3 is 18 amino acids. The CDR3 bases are TGTGCCAGCAGCCAAGATTATACCGGGGGGGCCGTTCCCGGGGAGCTGTTTTTT. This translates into CASSQDYTGGAVPGELFF.

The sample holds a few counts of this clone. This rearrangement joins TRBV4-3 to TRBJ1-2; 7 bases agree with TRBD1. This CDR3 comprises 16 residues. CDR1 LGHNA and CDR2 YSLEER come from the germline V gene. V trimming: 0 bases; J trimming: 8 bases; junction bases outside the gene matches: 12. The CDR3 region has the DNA TGCGCCAGCAGCCAAGATTTAGGGGGCCGGAGGGGCGGCTACACCTTC. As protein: CASSQDLGGRRGGYTF.

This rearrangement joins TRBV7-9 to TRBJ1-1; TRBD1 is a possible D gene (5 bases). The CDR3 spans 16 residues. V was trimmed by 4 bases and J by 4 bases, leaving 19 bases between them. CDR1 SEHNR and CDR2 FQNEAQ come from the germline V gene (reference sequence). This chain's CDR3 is CASSSSGPPLSTEAFF. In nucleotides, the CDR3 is TGTGCCAGCAGCTCCTCGGGACCTCCTTTAAGCACTGAAGCTTTCTTT.

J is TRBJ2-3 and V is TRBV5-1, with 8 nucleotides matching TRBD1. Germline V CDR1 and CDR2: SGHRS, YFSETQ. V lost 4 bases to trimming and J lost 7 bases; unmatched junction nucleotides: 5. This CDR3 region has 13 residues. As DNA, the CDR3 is TGCGCCAGCAGCCCCGGGACAGGCAATACGCAGTATTTT. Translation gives CASSPGTGNTQYF. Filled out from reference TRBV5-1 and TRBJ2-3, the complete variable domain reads KAGVTQTPRYLIKTRGQQVTLSCSPISGHRSVSWYQQTPGQGLQFLFEYFSETQRNKGNFPGRFSGRQFSNSRSEMNVSTLELGDSALYLCASSPGTGNTQYFGPGTRLTVL.

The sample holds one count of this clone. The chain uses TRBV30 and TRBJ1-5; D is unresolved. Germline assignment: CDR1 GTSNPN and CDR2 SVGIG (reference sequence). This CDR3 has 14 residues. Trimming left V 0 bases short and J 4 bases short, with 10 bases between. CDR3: CAWSVARNNQPQHF. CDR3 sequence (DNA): TGTGCCTGGAGTGTAGCCAGGAATAATCAGCCCCAGCATTTT.

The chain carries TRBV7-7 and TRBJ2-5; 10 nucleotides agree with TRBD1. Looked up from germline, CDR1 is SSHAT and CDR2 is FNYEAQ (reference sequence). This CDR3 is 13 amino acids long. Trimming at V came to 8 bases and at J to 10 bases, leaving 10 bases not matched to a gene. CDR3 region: CASSRTGGMDQYF. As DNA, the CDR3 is TGTGCCAGCTCCCGGACAGGGGGAATGGACCAGTACTTC.